This T cell receptor beta chain came from a study of shared clonotypes between healthy human individuals (dated by TCRdb to the early 2020s). Turning to the overall study: A few men and a couple of women, aged 18 to 49 years, made up the cohort. The study deeply sequenced blood TCR repertoires of roughly five healthy adults to estimate repertoire size and the extent of clonotype sharing between individuals. Different laboratories and diverse techniques were used to prepare libraries and sequence TCR repertoires, to increase sequencing depth and limit assay-specific biases. Per donor, three plates each were used for CD4 naive and CD4 memory, two for CD8 naive, and one for CD8 memory. Each donor's leukapheresis produced roughly between about 0.85 and 10 billion PBMCs. Beyond this particular receptor, the publication reports: Even with the large sequencing depth, rarefaction of the sorted-subset datasets indicated that sequencing was incomplete. Sampling was limited to blood, and TCR repertoires in tissue likely differ from TCR repertoires in blood. Because the study included only a small number of donors, the genetic and exposure-history diversity represented was limited. Compared with non-shared clonotypes, the clonotypes found in all four sorted-subset donors had higher generation probabilities. Around 5% of naive CD4, 3.5% of naive CD8, approximately 2% of memory CD4, and 0.35% to 0.4% of memory CD8 clonotypes were shared across several donors. Naive subsets generally had larger estimated clonotype richness than memory subsets. Pairwise subsampling led to the expectation that sequencing depth would affect the degree of clonotype sharing among donors.

To note about this clone: Its antigen remains undetermined. No base-level quality is on record; no much larger clone is a single base apart.

Using the deep immunoSEQ assay, multiplex PCR amplified TCR CDR3 regions from genomic DNA. For each cell subset, the extracted genomic DNA was distributed evenly across all wells of several immunoSEQ 96-well plates, and each plate served as one replicate. Each replicate PCR for sorted subsets received roughly 0.2 ug genomic DNA, equal to roughly 30,000 T cell genomes. Purified libraries were quantified with a Qubit 3.0 fluorometer, sized on a Bioanalyzer 2100, and re-quantified with the KAPA Library Quantification kit. Every immunoSEQ 96-well plate was sequenced on a dedicated single-read 150-cycle Illumina NextSeq 550 flow cell. On the study's bioinformatics: The immunoSEQ output contained only junctional sequences without quality scores, so filtering could not match that applied to full-length reads. Sequences were annotated with PyIR, a Python wrapper for IgBLAST v1.9, using IMGT germline references to assign V/J genes and CDR3. Any read was removed if the V/J assignment was weak (E-value above 1e-6), the CDR3 was missing, or the read contained stop codons, out-of-frame junctions, or ambiguous translated residues. V3J clonotypes were defined as sequences sharing the same inferred V gene, J gene, and CDR3 amino acid sequence. The percentage overlap between two repertoires was calculated by dividing the number of shared unique clonotypes by the size of the smaller repertoire. Repertoire richness was assessed with RTK rarefaction, the Chao1 estimator, and Recon v2.1 estimates of unobserved clonotypes. Generation probabilities for all TCRbeta clonotypes obtained by the gDNA method from a handful of donors were computed using OLGA. Entries here come from immuneACCESS through TCRdb and include only in-frame sequences with V and J called. Some clones fail to appear in such tables; in the studies checked, an unresolved V gene covers under half of the shortfall, and the cause of the remainder is unknown. V, J and clone size are those of that table, while D and trimming were read from the DNA. In this sample the table shows around 300,000 clones, around 87% of which occur a single time. The biggest ten clones account for about 16% of the sample.

The donors were healthy, HIV-negative adults with no recently reported acute infections or vaccinations. Every donor was a Caucasian adult residing in Nashville, Tennessee, USA. CD8 memory samples consisted of magnetically selected CD45RO+ cells combined with CCR7-negative CD45RA+ effector memory (TemRA) cells. Blood was obtained by leukapheresis, after which PBMCs were separated by Ficoll-Histopaque density gradient centrifugation and cryopreserved in liquid nitrogen vapor phase. Analytical flow cytometry was used to check the purity and quantity of each magnetically sorted T cell population. Genomic DNA was isolated from every sorted fraction and measured by UV absorbance on a Nanodrop 2000c. V is trimmed back by 5 bases and J by 0 bases, and the junction contains 8 bases that no gene match accounts for. CDR1 and CDR2 were assigned from the germline V gene (reference sequence) as MNHEY and SMNVEV. Inclusive of the bounding cysteine and phenylalanine, the CDR3 is 17 residues long. Only the CDR3 part of the read is kept: 51 bases, read in frame from the first base.

Sequenced input: memory CD8+ T cells sorted from blood. The meaning of the sample's cell subset or site label: CD45RO+ cells pooled with CCR7-negative TemRA cells. The TCR originated in a man younger than 35 in good health. This sequence uses TRBV27 and TRBJ1-1; 11 bases in between match TRBD1. The CDR3 is CASSVDRGQGLNTEAFF. The DNA sequence follows: TGTGCCAGCAGTGTGGACAGGGGGCAGGGGTTGAACACTGAAGCTTTCTTT.